This TCR beta chain was captured by sequencing in a study of control samples from healthy donors and cancer patients. The method was immunoSEQ multiplex PCR; TCRdb's version includes in-frame clones alone and lacks a portion of them. The sample holds 200,000 to 250,000 clones, roughly 94% seen once. The TCR sequence derives from a man over 45 in good health. Sequenced: blood.

The DNA of the CDR3 is TGCGCCAGCAGCTTGGTACAGAGCCACTATGGCTACACCTTC. Translation: CASSLVQSHYGYTF. The chain has TRBV5-1 and TRBJ1-2; D call uncertain. The germline CDR1 and CDR2 sequences are SGHRS and YFSETQ. CDR3 length equals 14 residues. Trimming took 0 bases from V and 3 from J, leaving 9 bases between them.